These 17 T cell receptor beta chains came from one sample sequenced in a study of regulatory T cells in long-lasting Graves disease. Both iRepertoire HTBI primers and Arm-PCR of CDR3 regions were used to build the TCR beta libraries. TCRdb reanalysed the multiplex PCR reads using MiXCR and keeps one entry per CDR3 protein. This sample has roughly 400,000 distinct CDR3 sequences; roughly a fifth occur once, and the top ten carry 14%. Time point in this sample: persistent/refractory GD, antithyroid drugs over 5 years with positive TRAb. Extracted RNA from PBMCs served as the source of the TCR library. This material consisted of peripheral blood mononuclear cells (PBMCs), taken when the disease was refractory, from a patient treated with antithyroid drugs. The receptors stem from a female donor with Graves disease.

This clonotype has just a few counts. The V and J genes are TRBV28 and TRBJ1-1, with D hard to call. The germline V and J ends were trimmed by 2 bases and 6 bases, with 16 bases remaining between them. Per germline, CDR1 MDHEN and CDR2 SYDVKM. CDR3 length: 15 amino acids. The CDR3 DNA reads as TGTGCCAGCAGTTTAGGGTCTGGTGGGTCGGCTGAAGCTTTCTTT. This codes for CASSLGSGGSAEAFF. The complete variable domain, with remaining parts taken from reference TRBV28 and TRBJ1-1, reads DVKVTQSSRYLVKRTGEKVFLECVQDMDHENMFWYRQDPGLGLRLIYFSYDVKMKEKGDIPEGYSVSREKKERFSLILESASTNQTSMYLCASSLGSGGSAEAFFGQGTRLTVV.

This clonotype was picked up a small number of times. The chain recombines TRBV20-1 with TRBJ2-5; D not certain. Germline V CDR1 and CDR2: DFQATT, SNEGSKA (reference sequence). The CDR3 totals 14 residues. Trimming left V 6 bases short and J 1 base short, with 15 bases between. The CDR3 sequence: CSAPQPGAQETQYF. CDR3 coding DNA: TGCAGTGCCCCCCAGCCGGGCGCCCAAGAGACCCAGTACTTC.

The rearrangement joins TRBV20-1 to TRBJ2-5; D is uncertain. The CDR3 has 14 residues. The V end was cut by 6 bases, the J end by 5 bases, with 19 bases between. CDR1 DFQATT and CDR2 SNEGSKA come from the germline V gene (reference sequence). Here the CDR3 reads CSAPGGFRSETQYF. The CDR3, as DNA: TGCAGTGCCCCGGGTGGCTTCCGAAGTGAGACCCAGTACTTC.

CDR3 protein: CASSASWVYEQYF. The CDR3 nucleotides read TGTGCCAGTAGTGCCAGTTGGGTCTACGAGCAGTACTTC. The V gene is TRBV19, the J gene TRBJ2-7; unclear D gene. The CDR3 consists of 13 residues. V dropped 5 bases and J dropped 3 bases, with 11 bases sitting between them. Germline V gene sequence: CDR1 LNHDA, CDR2 SQIVND (reference sequence).

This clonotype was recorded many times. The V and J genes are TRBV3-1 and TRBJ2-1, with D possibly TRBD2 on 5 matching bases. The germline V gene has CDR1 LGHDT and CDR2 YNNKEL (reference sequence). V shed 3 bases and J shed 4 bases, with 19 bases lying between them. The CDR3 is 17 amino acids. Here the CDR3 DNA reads TGTGCCAGCAGCCACTACCTAAAAGAGACGGGGTACAATGAGCAGTTCTTC. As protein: CASSHYLKETGYNEQFF.

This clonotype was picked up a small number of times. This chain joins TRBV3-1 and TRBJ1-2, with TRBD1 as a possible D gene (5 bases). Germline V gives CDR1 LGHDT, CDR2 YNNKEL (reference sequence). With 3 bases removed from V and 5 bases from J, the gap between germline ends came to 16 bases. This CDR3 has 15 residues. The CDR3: CASSQMQRQLYGYTF. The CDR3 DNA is TGTGCCAGCAGCCAGATGCAACGACAGCTTTATGGCTACACCTTC.

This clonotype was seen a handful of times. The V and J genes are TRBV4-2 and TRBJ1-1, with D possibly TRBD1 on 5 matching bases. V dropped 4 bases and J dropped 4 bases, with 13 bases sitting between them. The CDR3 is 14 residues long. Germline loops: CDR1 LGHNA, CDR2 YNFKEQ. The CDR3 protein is CASSPNTGGTEAFF. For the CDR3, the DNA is TGTGCCAGCAGCCCTAATACCGGGGGCACTGAAGCTTTCTTT.

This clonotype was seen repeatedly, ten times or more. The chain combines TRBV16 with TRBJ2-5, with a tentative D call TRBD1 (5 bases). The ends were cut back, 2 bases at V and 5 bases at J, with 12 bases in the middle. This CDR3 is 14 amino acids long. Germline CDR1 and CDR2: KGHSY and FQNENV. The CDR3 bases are TGTGCCAGCAGCCAACAAAGGGGCATGGAGACCCAGTACTTC. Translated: CASSQQRGMETQYF. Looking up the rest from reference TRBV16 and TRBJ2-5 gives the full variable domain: GEEVAQTPKHLVRGEGQKAKLYCAPIKGHSYVFWYQQVLKNEFKFLISFQNENVFDETGMPKERFSAKCLPNSPCSLEIQATKLEDSAVYFCASSQQRGMETQYFGPGTRLLVL.

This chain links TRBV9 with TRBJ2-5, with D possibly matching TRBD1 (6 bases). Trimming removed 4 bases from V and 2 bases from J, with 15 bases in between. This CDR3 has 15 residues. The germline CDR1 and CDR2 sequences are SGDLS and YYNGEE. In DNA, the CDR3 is TGTGCCAGCAGCCGAGGGGGAAACTCGCAAGAGACCCAGTACTTC. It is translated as CASSRGGNSQETQYF.

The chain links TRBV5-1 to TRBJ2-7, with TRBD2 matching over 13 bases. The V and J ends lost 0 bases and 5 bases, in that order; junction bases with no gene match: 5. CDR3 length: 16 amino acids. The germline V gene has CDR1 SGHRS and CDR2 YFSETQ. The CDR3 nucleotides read TGCGCCAGCAGCTTGGGGGGGACTAGCGGGATTGACGAGCAGTACTTC. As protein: CASSLGGTSGIDEQYF.

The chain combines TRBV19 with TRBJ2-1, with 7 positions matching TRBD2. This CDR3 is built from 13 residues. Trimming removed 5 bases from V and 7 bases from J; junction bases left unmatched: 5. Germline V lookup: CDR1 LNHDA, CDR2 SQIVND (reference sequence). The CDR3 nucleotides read TGTGCCAGTAGTGTGCGGGAGAAGAATGAGCAGTTCTTC. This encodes CASSVREKNEQFF.

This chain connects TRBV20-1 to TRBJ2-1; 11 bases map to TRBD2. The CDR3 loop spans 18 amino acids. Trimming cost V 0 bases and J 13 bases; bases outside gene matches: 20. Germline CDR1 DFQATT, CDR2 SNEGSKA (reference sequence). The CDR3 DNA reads TGCAGTGCTAGAGATCTGGGACTAGCGGTGGGGTATAGGGAGGCCCAGTTCTTC. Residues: CSARDLGLAVGYREAQFF.

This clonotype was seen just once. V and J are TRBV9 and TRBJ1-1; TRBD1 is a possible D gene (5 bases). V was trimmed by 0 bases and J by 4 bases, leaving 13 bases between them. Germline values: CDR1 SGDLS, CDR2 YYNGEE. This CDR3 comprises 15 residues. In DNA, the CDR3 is TGTGCCAGCAGCGTAGGAGGGGCGGGGGGCACTGAAGCTTTCTTT. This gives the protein CASSVGGAGGTEAFF.

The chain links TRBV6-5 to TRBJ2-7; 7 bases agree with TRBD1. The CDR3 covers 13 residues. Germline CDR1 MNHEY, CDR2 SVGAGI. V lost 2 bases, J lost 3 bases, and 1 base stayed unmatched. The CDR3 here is CASSYRQGYEQYF. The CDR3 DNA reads TGTGCCAGCAGTTACCGACAGGGCTACGAGCAGTACTTC.

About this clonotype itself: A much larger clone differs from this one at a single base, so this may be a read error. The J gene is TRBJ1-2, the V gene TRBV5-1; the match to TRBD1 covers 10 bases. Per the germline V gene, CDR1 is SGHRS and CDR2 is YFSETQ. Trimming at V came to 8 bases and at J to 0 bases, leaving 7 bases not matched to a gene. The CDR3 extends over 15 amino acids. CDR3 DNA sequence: TGCGCCAGAAGCCCCGGACAGGGGGCTAACTATGGCTACACCTTC. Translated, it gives CARSPGQGANYGYTF.

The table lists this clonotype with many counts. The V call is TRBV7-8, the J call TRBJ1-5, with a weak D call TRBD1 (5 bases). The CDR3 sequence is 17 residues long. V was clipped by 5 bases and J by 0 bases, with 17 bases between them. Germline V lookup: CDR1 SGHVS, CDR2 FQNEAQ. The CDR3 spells CASSPGGRDLSNQPQHF. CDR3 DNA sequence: TGTGCCAGCAGCCCCGGTGGGCGGGACCTTAGCAATCAGCCCCAGCATTTT.

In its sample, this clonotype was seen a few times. The CDR3 region is CSARAGDGYTF. The CDR3 DNA reads as TGCAGTGCTAGGGCAGGGGATGGCTACACCTTC. The chain has TRBV20-1 and TRBJ1-2; TRBD1 is a possible D gene (6 bases). Germline values: CDR1 DFQATT, CDR2 SNEGSKA (reference sequence). V lost 3 bases and J 6 bases, leaving 8 bases between the germline ends. The length of the CDR3 is 11 residues.